This T cell receptor beta chain was found in a study of early T cells in non-severe SARS-CoV-2 infection (dated by TCRdb to the early 2020s). With regard to the full study: Because TCR sequencing was done on bulk RNA from unsorted whole blood, the alpha and beta chains could not be paired. Broader findings and caveats from the paper: VDJdb matching was skewed toward anti-spike CD8 responses and likely underestimated virus-specific expansions, missing private and CD4 specificities.

Library generation was performed with 5' RACE. Sequencing was performed on a NextSeq 500. Unique molecular identifiers were attached to individual cDNA molecules in the TCR library protocol so that sequencing error and PCR bias could be corrected. Sequencing covered both TCR alpha and beta chains, and within each sample the abundances of alpha and beta sequences were tightly co-correlated. In the authors' own workflow: Decombinator V4 was used to annotate TCR sequences for V gene, J gene and CDR3. TCRs were defined as expanded if a significant change between any two time points was detected under a Poisson model with p below 0.0001. TCR abundances were normalised to the total number of TCRs sequenced per sample and expressed as counts per million. MAIT TCRs were defined by TRAV1-2 paired with TRAJ12, TRAJ20 or TRAJ33, and iNKT TCRs by TRAV10 paired with TRAJ18. A search of VDJdb, accessed on 1 November 2021, was run for TCRs annotated to CMV, EBV and SARS-CoV-2, with TCRs annotated for multiple antigens excluded. TCRdb redid the processing of the public reads, applying fastp at Q25 and MiXCR, and retained in-frame beta chains. Every distinct CDR3 protein forms one entry, paired with its most common genes and DNA. What appears here as the V and J calls and clone size reflects TCRdb's work, not the paper's. For this sample there are more than 65,000 distinct CDR3 sequences; roughly 15% appear just once. 1.2% to 1.5% of the sample is in the top ten clones.

A word on this clonotype: Its antigen is unknown. No base qualities exist here, and no much larger clone lies one base off it.

Set within a cohort of healthcare workers in London, UK, this nested case-control study involved weekly PCR testing of nasopharyngeal swabs along with blood sampling. Healthcare workers were recruited between 23 and 31 March 2020, during the week of the UK lockdown, and were followed weekly for up to 16 weeks. At the junction V is shortened by 3 bases and J by 0 bases, with 17 bases in between. Taken from cysteine to phenylalanine, the CDR3 has 17 residues. The read is trimmed to its CDR3 DNA, 51 bases read in frame from base 1. The receptor was derived from an adult who was a healthcare worker with PCR-confirmed SARS-CoV-2 infection or an uninfected control (not recorded which). The sample was whole blood. The rearrangement combines TRBV12-3 or TRBV12-4 with TRBJ1-1; TRBD1 is a possible D gene, resting on 5 matching bases. In nucleotides, the sequence is TGTGCCAGCAGTTTCTGGGGAGGGGCAGGCATGAACACTGAAGCTTTCTTT. Translation gives CASSFWGGAGMNTEAFF.